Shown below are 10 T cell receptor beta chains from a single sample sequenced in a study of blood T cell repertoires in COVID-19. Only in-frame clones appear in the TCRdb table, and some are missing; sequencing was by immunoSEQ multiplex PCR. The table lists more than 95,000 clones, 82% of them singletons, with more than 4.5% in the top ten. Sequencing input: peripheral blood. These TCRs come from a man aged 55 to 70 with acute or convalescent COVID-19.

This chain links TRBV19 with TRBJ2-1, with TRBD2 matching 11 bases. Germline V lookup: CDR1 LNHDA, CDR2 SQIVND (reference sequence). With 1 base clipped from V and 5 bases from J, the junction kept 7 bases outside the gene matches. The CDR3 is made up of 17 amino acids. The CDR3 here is CASSIVRASGRNNEQFF. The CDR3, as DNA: TGTGCCAGTAGTATAGTTAGGGCTAGCGGGAGGAACAATGAGCAGTTCTTC.

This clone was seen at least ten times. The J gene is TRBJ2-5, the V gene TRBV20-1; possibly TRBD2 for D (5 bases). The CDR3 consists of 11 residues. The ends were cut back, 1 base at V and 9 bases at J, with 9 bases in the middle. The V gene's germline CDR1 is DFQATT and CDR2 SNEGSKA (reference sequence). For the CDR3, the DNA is TGCAGTGCTAGAGGCGTCGGGGCCCAGTACTTC. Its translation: CSARGVGAQYF.

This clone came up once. In nucleotides, the CDR3 is TGTGCCAGCAGCTTAGCGGGAGGAGAATACAATGAGCAGTTCTTC. Translating it yields CASSLAGGEYNEQFF. This chain joins TRBV11-3 and TRBJ2-1; 7 nucleotides align to TRBD2. Germline assignment: CDR1 SGHNT and CDR2 YENEEA. The V and J ends lost 1 base and 4 bases, in that order; junction bases with no gene match: 4. The CDR3 totals 15 residues.

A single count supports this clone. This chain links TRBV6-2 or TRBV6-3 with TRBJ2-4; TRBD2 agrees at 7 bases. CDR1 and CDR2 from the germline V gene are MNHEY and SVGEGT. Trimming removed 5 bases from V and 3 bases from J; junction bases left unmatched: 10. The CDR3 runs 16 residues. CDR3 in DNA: TGTGCCAGCAGTGATTTGGGCTTAGCGGGCAAAAACATTCAGTACTTC. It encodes CASSDLGLAGKNIQYF.

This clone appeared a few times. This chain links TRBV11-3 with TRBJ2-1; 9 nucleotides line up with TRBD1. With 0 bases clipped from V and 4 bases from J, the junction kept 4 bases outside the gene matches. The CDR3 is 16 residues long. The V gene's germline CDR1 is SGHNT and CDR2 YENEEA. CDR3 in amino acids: CASSLEGGQGYNEQFF. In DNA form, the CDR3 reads TGTGCCAGCAGCTTAGAGGGAGGACAGGGGTACAATGAGCAGTTCTTC.

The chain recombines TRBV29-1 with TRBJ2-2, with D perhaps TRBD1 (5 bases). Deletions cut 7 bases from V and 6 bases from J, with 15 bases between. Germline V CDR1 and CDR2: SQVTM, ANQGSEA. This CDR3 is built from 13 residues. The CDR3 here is CSAHHVRAGELFF. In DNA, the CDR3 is TGCAGCGCCCATCATGTCAGGGCCGGGGAGCTGTTTTTT.

DNA of the CDR3: TGTGCCAGTAGTATGTTGGGCAGGGCAAGCAATCAGCCCCAGCATTTT. Residues: CASSMLGRASNQPQHF. The chain links TRBV19 to TRBJ1-5; tentative D call: TRBD1 (5 bases). The germline gives CDR1 LNHDA, CDR2 SQIVND (reference sequence). The V end lost 3 bases, the J end lost 1 base, and 13 bases lay between the germline ends. This CDR3 spans 16 amino acids.

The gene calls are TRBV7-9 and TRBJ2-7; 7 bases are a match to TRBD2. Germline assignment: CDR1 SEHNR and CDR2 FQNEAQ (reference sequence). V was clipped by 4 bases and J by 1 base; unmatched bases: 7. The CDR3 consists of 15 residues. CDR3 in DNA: TGTGCCAGCAGCTCCCGACTAGCCCTTTCCTACGAGCAGTACTTC. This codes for CASSSRLALSYEQYF.

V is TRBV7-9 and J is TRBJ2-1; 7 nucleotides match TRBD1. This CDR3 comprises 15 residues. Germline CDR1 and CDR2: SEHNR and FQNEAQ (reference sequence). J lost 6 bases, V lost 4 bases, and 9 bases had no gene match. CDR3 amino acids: CASSSTGVLFNEQFF. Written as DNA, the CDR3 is TGTGCCAGCAGCTCTACAGGGGTTTTATTCAATGAGCAGTTCTTC. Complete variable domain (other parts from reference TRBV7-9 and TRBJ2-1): DTGVSQNPRHKITKRGQNVTFRCDPISEHNRLYWYRQTLGQGPEFLTYFQNEAQLEKSRLLSDRFSAERPKGSFSTLEIQRTEQGDSAMYLCASSSTGVLFNEQFFGPGTRLTVL.

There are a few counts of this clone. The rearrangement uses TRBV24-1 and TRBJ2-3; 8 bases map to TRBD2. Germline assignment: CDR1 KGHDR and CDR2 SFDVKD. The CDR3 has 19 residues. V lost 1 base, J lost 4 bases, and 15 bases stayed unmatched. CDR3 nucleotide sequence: TGTGCCACCAGTGATTTCCGGACTGGACTAGCCTTGTCAGCAGATACGCAGTATTTT. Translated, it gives CATSDFRTGLALSADTQYF.